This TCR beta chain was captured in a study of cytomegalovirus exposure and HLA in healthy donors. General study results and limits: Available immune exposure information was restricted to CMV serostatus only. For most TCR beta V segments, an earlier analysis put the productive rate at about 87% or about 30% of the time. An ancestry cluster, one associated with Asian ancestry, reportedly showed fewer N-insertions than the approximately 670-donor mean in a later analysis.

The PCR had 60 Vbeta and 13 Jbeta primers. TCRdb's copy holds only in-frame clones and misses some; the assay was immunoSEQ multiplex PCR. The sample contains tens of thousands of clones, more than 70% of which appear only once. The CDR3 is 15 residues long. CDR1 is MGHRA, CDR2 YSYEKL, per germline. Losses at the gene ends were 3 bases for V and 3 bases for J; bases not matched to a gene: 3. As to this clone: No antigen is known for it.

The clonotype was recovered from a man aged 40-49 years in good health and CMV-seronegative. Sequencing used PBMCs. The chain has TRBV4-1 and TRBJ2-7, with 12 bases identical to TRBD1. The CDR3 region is CASSQGQGAVYEQYF. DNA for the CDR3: TGCGCCAGCAGCCAGGGACAGGGGGCAGTCTACGAGCAGTACTTC.